These 30 T cell receptor beta chains share one sample of origin, sequenced in a study of tumor and adjacent non-tumor tissue in lung cancer. RNA was extracted from bulk tissue without any cell sorting. More than 3 cm separated this lung sample from the edge of the tumor. A modified ARM-PCR protocol with three rounds of nested PCR amplified TCRbeta. TCRdb passed the multiplex PCR reads through MiXCR, listing each CDR3 protein once. The top ten hold 35% to 55% of the sample, which has fewer than 75,000 distinct CDR3 sequences, roughly 77% seen once. Sequenced material: distant non-tumor lung tissue. The receptors originated from a man in his fifties or sixties with non-small cell lung cancer.

There are a few counts of this clonotype. The V and J genes are TRBV7-9 and TRBJ2-5; TRBD2 aligns across 9 bases. V shed 5 bases and J 6 bases; nucleotides not matched to a gene: 10. The CDR3 runs 15 residues. Germline V gene lookup returns CDR1 SEHNR and CDR2 FQNEAQ (reference sequence). CDR3 residues: CASSLSAGGGQTQYF. The DNA for the CDR3 is TGTGCCAGCAGCCTCTCGGCGGGGGGGGGTCAGACCCAGTACTTC.

In the case of this clonotype: The conserved closing phenylalanine or tryptophan is absent in this CDR3, likely reflecting a read error. The CDR3 coding sequence is TGTAGCGCTGGGACAGGGTCCCGTTACGAGCAGTACATC. It specifies CSAGTGSRYEQYI. V is TRBV29-1 and J is TRBJ2-7, with 9 bases that match TRBD1. This CDR3 is 13 amino acids long. CDR1 SQVTM and CDR2 ANQGSEA come from the germline V gene.

This clonotype is judged medium-sized. The CDR3 reads CASRQVRGSHNQPQHF. In DNA, the CDR3 is TGTGCCAGCAGACAAGTGAGGGGCAGCCACAATCAGCCCCAGCATTTT. J is TRBJ1-5 and V is TRBV6-1; D perhaps matches TRBD1 (5 bases). The CDR3 covers 16 residues. Between the trimmed V and J ends, which lost 6 bases and 3 bases, there was a span of 18 bases. The germline V gene has CDR1 MNHNS and CDR2 SASEGT.

On this clonotype itself: One junction end does not reproduce the germline sequence, and a read error may be involved. The chain uses TRBV4-1 and TRBJ2-5, with a tentative D call TRBD2 (6 bases). Germline assignment: CDR1 MGHRA and CDR2 YSYEKL. The CDR3 spans 16 residues. CDR3 in amino acids: CASSQEARGDAETHYF. The CDR3 DNA reads as TGCGCCAGCAGCCAAGAGGCGCGGGGAGACGCAGAGACCCACTACTTC.

Worth noting for this clonotype: Without the conserved terminal phenylalanine or tryptophan, this CDR3 likely stems from a read error. The chain carries TRBV28 and TRBJ2-3; D is possibly TRBD2 (6 bases). The germline V gene encodes CDR1 MDHEN and CDR2 SYDVKM. This CDR3 contains 13 residues. CDR3 region: CASMTRGTVTQYL. In DNA, the CDR3 is TGTGCCAGCATGACTAGGGGCACAGTTACGCAGTATCTT.

The V call is TRBV14, the J call TRBJ2-7; D unresolved. V shed 1 base and J shed 10 bases, with 8 bases lying between them. The CDR3 consists of 11 residues. The V gene's germline CDR1 is SGHDN and CDR2 FVKESK. DNA of the CDR3: TGTGCCAGCAGCCAAGGGAATACCCAGTACTTC. It specifies CASSQGNTQYF.

In the case of this clonotype: At one of its ends the junction is not consistent with the germline gene, which may arise from a read error. The chain is built from TRBV9 and TRBJ2-1, with a weak D call TRBD1 (5 bases). Germline-derived CDR1 and CDR2 are SGDLS and YYNGEE. This CDR3 has 13 amino acids. CDR3 sequence reads: CASSGQRYDEQFF. Written as DNA, the CDR3 is TGTGCCAGCAGCGGACAGCGCTACGATGAGCAGTTCTTC.

The table lists this clonotype with a few counts. This may stem from a read error, because a much larger clone lies one nucleotide away. The V call is TRBV5-1, the J call TRBJ2-2; D call uncertain. The V end was cut by 9 bases, the J end by 3 bases, with 15 bases between. CDR1 and CDR2 from the germline V gene are SGHRS and YFSETQ. This CDR3 contains 14 residues. CDR3 residues: CANHSGRDTGELFF. The CDR3 DNA reads TGCGCCAACCACTCCGGCAGAGACACCGGGGAGCTGTTTTTT.

The chain recombines TRBV4-1 with TRBJ2-1, with D maybe TRBD1 (5 bases). Trimming took 7 bases from V and 9 from J, leaving 16 bases between them. Germline assignment: CDR1 MGHRA and CDR2 YSYEKL. The CDR3 has 13 amino acids. The CDR3 protein is CASTRTPRGEQFF. The CDR3 DNA reads TGCGCCAGCACCCGGACACCAAGGGGTGAGCAGTTCTTC.

The sample holds many counts of this clonotype. The chain combines TRBV6-2 or TRBV6-3 with TRBJ2-2; 10 bases line up with TRBD2. The CDR3 spans 17 residues. Germline V gene data show CDR1 as MNHEY and CDR2 as SVGEGT. The V and J ends lost 8 bases and 0 bases, in that order; junction bases with no gene match: 9. The CDR3 region has the DNA TGTGCCAGCTATGGGGGGACTAGCGTTGCGAACACCGGGGAGCTGTTTTTT. It specifies CASYGGTSVANTGELFF.

The chain uses TRBV6-1 and TRBJ1-2; D possibly corresponds to TRBD1 (5 bases). From germline, CDR1 is MNHNS and CDR2 SASEGT. The V and J ends lost 10 bases and 7 bases respectively, with 22 bases between them. There are 14 residues in the CDR3. CDR3 sequence: CANGANGGEGGYTF. CDR3 in DNA: TGTGCCAACGGGGCCAACGGCGGAGAGGGTGGCTACACCTTC.

As concerns this clonotype: A read error may be the cause here, since a much bigger clone is one base away. The chain carries TRBV20-1 and TRBJ2-1; 9 bases are a match to TRBD2. This CDR3 is 16 amino acids long. V lost 0 bases to trimming and J lost 6 bases; unmatched junction nucleotides: 9. Germline-derived CDR1 and CDR2 are DFQATT and SNEGSKA (reference sequence). The CDR3 DNA reads TGCAGTGCTAGAGATCGGACGGGACTAGCCACCAATGAGCAGTTCTTC. Residues: CSARDRTGLATNEQFF.

Concerning this clonotype: At one end, the junction sequence differs from germline, possibly due to a read error. The V and J genes are TRBV6-5 and TRBJ2-2; D is uncertain. The CDR3 has 12 amino acids. Germline CDR1 and CDR2: MNHEY and SVGAGI. CDR3 sequence: CAGSIGAGELFF. The CDR3 DNA is TGTGCCGGCAGTATCGGTGCCGGGGAGCTGTTTTTT.

As concerns this clonotype: A read error may account for a junction end that differs from germline. The J gene is TRBJ2-7, the V gene TRBV5-6, with D hard to call. The germline V gene has CDR1 SGHDT and CDR2 YYEEEE. The CDR3 sequence is 12 residues long. The CDR3 protein is CASSLEHYEQHF. The CDR3, as DNA: TGTGCCAGTAGCTTGGAGCACTACGAGCAGCACTTC.

The chain links TRBV28 to TRBJ2-3; tentatively, D is TRBD2 (5 bases). The ends were cut back, 4 bases at V and 2 bases at J, with 13 bases in the middle. Germline V gene lookup returns CDR1 MDHEN and CDR2 SYDVKM. The CDR3 loop spans 15 amino acids. The CDR3 DNA is TGTGCCAGCAGTTCACCTAGCCAACACACAGATACGCAGTATTTT. Encoded protein: CASSSPSQHTDTQYF.

The rearrangement links TRBV29-1 to TRBJ2-1; D unresolved. Germline CDR1 reads SQVTM; CDR2 reads ANQGSEA. The length of the CDR3 is 12 residues. The chain's CDR3 is CRVNYVDNEQFF. Written as DNA, the CDR3 is TGCAGGGTAAATTATGTGGACAATGAGCAGTTCTTC.

About this clonotype: An end of the junction differs from the germline gene, which may be a read error. V usage is TRBV7-8 and J usage is TRBJ1-2; TRBD1 matches at 7 bases. CDR3 length equals 15 residues. Germline V gives CDR1 SGHVS, CDR2 FQNEAQ. The CDR3 reads CASGKPDRYRYGYTF. The CDR3 bases are TGTGCCAGCGGGAAACCGGACAGGTACCGGTATGGCTATACCTTC.

In its sample, this clonotype was seen a few times. Germline is not matched at one junction end, which may reflect a read error. This sequence joins TRBV29-1 and TRBJ2-5, with no clear D. The CDR3 is made up of 13 amino acids. Per the germline V gene, CDR1 is SQVTM and CDR2 is ANQGSEA. The CDR3 protein is CGVRTSRMETQYF. DNA for the CDR3: TGCGGCGTTAGGACCTCAAGGATGGAGACCCAGTACTTC.

This sequence joins TRBV7-9 and TRBJ2-7; D might be TRBD1 or TRBD2, each matching 6 bases. Germline CDR1 reads SEHNR; CDR2 reads FQNEAQ (reference sequence). There are 11 residues in the CDR3. The chain's CDR3 is CTSSALGQQYF. The CDR3 region has the DNA TGTACTAGCAGCGCGCTGGGACAACAGTACTTC. Full variable domain (rest looked up from reference TRBV7-9 and TRBJ2-7): DTGVSQNPRHKITKRGQNVTFRCDPISEHNRLYWYRQTLGQGPEFLTYFQNEAQLEKSRLLSDRFSAERPKGSFSTLEIQRTEQGDSAMYLCTSSALGQQYFGPGTRLTVT.

V usage is TRBV6-1 and J usage is TRBJ2-3, with D uncertain. V dropped 6 bases and J dropped 2 bases, with 12 bases sitting between them. Germline V lookup: CDR1 MNHNS, CDR2 SASEGT. This CDR3 is 14 amino acids long. CDR3 nucleotide sequence: TGTGCCAGCAGAGAATCGCGGAACACAGATACGCAGTATTTT. Encoded protein: CASRESRNTDTQYF.

This chain connects TRBV28 to TRBJ2-7; D unclear. Trimming left V 5 bases short and J 3 bases short, with 11 bases between. Germline V gives CDR1 MDHEN, CDR2 SYDVKM. CDR3 length equals 13 residues. CDR3 bases: TGTGCCAGCAGTCCCTGCTGTGTCTACGAGCAGTACTTC. Translation: CASSPCCVYEQYF.

Concerning this clonotype: With a much larger clone just one base away, this may be a read error. The chain links TRBV2 to TRBJ1-1, with D tentatively TRBD1 (5 bases). The CDR3 is 13 amino acids. Germline V gives CDR1 SNHLY, CDR2 FYNNEI. CDR3 nucleotide sequence: TGTGCCAGCAGTGTGGGGGAGAACTCTGAAGCTTTCTTT. It translates to CASSVGENSEAFF.

Concerning this clonotype itself: The junction does not match germline at one end; this may be a read error. The rearrangement links TRBV5-4 to TRBJ2-3; a weak D match, TRBD2 (5 bases). Per germline, CDR1 SGHNT and CDR2 YYREEE (reference sequence). This CDR3 has 16 residues. The DNA of the CDR3 is TGTGCCTGCAGCCCTATCGAGTGGGAGCCGAGAGACATGCAGTATTTT. It yields the protein CACSPIEWEPRDMQYF.

The chain is built from TRBV14 and TRBJ2-5, with D tentatively TRBD2 (6 bases). The CDR3 consists of 16 residues. Trimming took off 4 bases at V and 2 bases at J, with 17 bases between the two ends. Germline lookup yields CDR1 SGHDN and CDR2 FVKESK. For the CDR3, the DNA is TGTGCCAGCAGCCCCTGGATTAGTGGGAGGCAAGAGACCCAGTACTTC. Its translation is CASSPWISGRQETQYF.

Worth noting for this clonotype: The junction and the germline gene differ at one end; a read error may be behind it. This chain joins TRBV6-5 and TRBJ2-7, with 8 bases identical to TRBD2. CDR3 length equals 15 residues. Germline V gene data show CDR1 as MNHEY and CDR2 as SVGAGI. CDR3 residues: CANSYSRREAAEQYF. As DNA, the CDR3 is TGTGCCAACAGTTACTCGAGGCGGGAGGCGGCTGAGCAGTACTTC.

This chain uses TRBV28 with TRBJ2-5; 12 nucleotides match TRBD2. The CDR3 runs 13 residues. CDR1 is MDHEN and CDR2 is SYDVKM in the germline V gene. J lost 11 bases, V lost 2 bases, and 3 bases had no gene match. The CDR3 reads CASSLGTSGSQYF. Written as DNA, the CDR3 is TGTGCCAGCAGTTTAGGGACTAGCGGGTCACAGTACTTC.

Remarks on this clonotype: A junction boundary mismatches the germline segment, possibly from a read error. The genes are TRBV5-4 and TRBJ1-6, with a weak D call TRBD1 (6 bases). CDR1 and CDR2 from the germline V gene are SGHNT and YYREEE (reference sequence). This CDR3 comprises 14 residues. CDR3 region: CASSAQGRKSPIHF. Written as DNA, the CDR3 is TGTGCTAGCAGCGCCCAGGGGAGAAAGTCACCCATCCACTTT.

This clonotype appeared a single time. This may be a read error, as it is one base from a much larger clone. The rearrangement links TRBV6-4 to TRBJ2-3, with TRBD2 identical over 9 bases. CDR1 is MRHNA and CDR2 is SNTAGT in the germline V gene. This CDR3 comprises 15 residues. Written as DNA, the CDR3 is TGTGCCAGCAGTGACTCTAGCGGGAGCACAGATACGAAGTATTTT. It codes for CASSDSSGSTDTKYF.

The chain couples TRBV6-5 to TRBJ2-7; TRBD1 aligns across 9 bases. This CDR3 contains 17 residues. CDR1 and CDR2 (germline): MNHEY, SVGAGI. V was pared by 6 bases and J by 5 bases, with 17 bases of the junction left unmatched. CDR3 DNA sequence: TGTGCCAGCAGCTACCGGGACAGGGATACACCTACCAACGAGCAGTACTTC. Its protein is CASSYRDRDTPTNEQYF.

On this clonotype: At one end, the junction sequence differs from germline, possibly due to a read error. The genes are TRBV14 and TRBJ2-5; the D is unclear. There are 14 residues in the CDR3. Germline V gene lookup returns CDR1 SGHDN and CDR2 FVKESK. DNA for the CDR3: TGTGCCTGCAGCCAACGGCACCTCCAAGAGACCCAATACTTC. This gives the protein CACSQRHLQETQYF.